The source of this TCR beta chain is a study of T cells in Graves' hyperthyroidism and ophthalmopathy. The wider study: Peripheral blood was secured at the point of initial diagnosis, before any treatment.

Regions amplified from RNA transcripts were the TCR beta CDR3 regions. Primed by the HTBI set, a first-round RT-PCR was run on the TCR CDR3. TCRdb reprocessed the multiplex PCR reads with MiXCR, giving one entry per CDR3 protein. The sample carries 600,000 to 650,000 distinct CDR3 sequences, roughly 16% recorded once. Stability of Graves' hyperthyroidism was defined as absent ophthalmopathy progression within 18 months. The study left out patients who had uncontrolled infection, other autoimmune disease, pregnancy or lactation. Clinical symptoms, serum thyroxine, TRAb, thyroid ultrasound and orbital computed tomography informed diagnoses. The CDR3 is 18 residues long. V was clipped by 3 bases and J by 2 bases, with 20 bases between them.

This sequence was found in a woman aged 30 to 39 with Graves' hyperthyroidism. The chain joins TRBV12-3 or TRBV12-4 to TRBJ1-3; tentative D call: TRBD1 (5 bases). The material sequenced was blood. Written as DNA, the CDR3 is TGTGCCAGCAGTTTGAGGCAGGGAAATCTCCTGGCTGGAAACACCATATATTTT. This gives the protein CASSLRQGNLLAGNTIYF.